This record looks at one TCR beta chain sequence and its context. These data originate in a study of T-cell memory formation after mild COVID-19. TCRdb re-called the 5' RACE reads through MiXCR, storing one row per CDR3 protein. The sample carries 250,000 to 350,000 distinct CDR3 sequences, roughly an eighth recorded once. The V gene's germline CDR1 is MNHEY and CDR2 SMNVEV (reference sequence). Trimming cost V 3 bases and J 0 bases, with 9 bases left between them. The CDR3 has 14 residues. The chain joins TRBV27 to TRBJ2-7; D is undetermined. This TCR was sampled from a young man who had mild COVID-19 (a few samples of this study predate the infection). Cell type and time point are not known. Sequenced material: PBMCs or a T cell subset sorted from them (not recorded which). The CDR3, as DNA: TGTGCCAGCAGTTTTGGCAGGACCTCCTACGAGCAGTACTTC. Amino acid sequence: CASSFGRTSYEQYF.